The 15 T cell receptor beta chains below come from one sample, sequenced in a study of neoadjuvant nivolumab and ipilimumab in lung cancer. Sequencing was performed with immunoSEQ multiplex PCR; in TCRdb, only in-frame clones are kept and a portion is missing. Counted here are 40,000 to 55,000 clones, approximately 90% occurring once; the ten biggest clones make up roughly 3.7%. Source: blood, taken before neoadjuvant nivolumab, alone or with ipilimumab. These receptor sequences come from an adult with non-small cell lung cancer. Some clones in this sample may be carry-over from other donors' samples.

V is TRBV4-3 and J is TRBJ2-1; TRBD1 matches 7 bases. The CDR3 consists of 15 residues. Germline CDR1 LGHNA, CDR2 YSLEER. Unmatched junction bases numbered 9, after V lost 3 bases and J lost 7 bases. The CDR3 reads CASSQGGGRGNEQFF. For the CDR3, the DNA is TGCGCCAGCAGCCAGGGCGGTGGCAGGGGGAATGAGCAGTTCTTC.

The chain employs TRBV5-4 and TRBJ2-1, with 9 nucleotides matching TRBD1. J lost 2 bases, V lost 0 bases, and 0 bases had no gene match. CDR3 size: 15 residues. Germline V gene lookup returns CDR1 SGHNT and CDR2 YYREEE (reference sequence). CDR3 DNA sequence: TGTGCCAGCAGCTTGGGGACAGGGGCCTACAATGAGCAGTTCTTC. It specifies CASSLGTGAYNEQFF.

The V gene is TRBV11-2, the J gene TRBJ2-1; D is unclear. Trimming left V 5 bases short and J 8 bases short, with 16 bases between. Germline CDR1 reads SGHAT; CDR2 reads FQNNGV. There are 14 residues in the CDR3. DNA for the CDR3: TGTGCCAGCAGCACCCGGACCCGTCTCGATGAGCAGTTCTTC. As protein: CASSTRTRLDEQFF.

Here the CDR3 DNA reads TGTGCCAGCAGCCCCATAGCGGGAGGCTCGGATGAGCAGTTCTTC. Residues: CASSPIAGGSDEQFF. This chain joins TRBV6-4 and TRBJ2-1, with TRBD2 matching 10 bases. Germline lookup yields CDR1 MRHNA and CDR2 SNTAGT. V shed 6 bases, J shed 8 bases, and the junction held 10 bases outside the gene matches. This CDR3 region has 15 residues.

The rearrangement links TRBV18 to TRBJ1-1; D gene ambiguous. Germline CDR1 and CDR2: KGHSH and LQKENI. CDR3 length: 13 amino acids. Trimming took 3 bases from V and 1 from J, leaving 6 bases between them. DNA for the CDR3: TGTGCCAGCTCACCGTGGGGGAACACTGAAGCTTTCTTT. This gives the protein CASSPWGNTEAFF.

This sequence joins TRBV11-2 and TRBJ2-6; D ambiguous. Germline loops: CDR1 SGHAT, CDR2 FQNNGV. The V end lost 1 base, the J end lost 0 bases, and 7 bases lay between the germline ends. The CDR3 contains 16 residues. CDR3 bases: TGTGCCAGCAGCTTAGTTTCCAGCTCTGGGGCCAACGTCCTGACTTTC. It is translated as CASSLVSSSGANVLTF.

The chain joins TRBV10-2 to TRBJ2-7; TRBD2 matches 10 bases. The CDR3 sequence is 14 residues long. CDR1 is WSHSY, CDR2 SAAADI, per germline. V lost 3 bases, J lost 1 base, and 0 bases stayed unmatched. CDR3 sequence reads: CASSEAGGSYEQYF. DNA for the CDR3: TGCGCCAGCAGTGAAGCGGGAGGGTCCTACGAGCAGTACTTC.

Only one count was recorded for this clone. The chain employs TRBV19 and TRBJ2-1; 12 bases match TRBD2. The ends lost 8 bases at V and 7 bases at J; junction bases unmatched: 21. The CDR3 contains 19 residues. Germline V gene data show CDR1 as LNHDA and CDR2 as SQIVND (reference sequence). The CDR3, as DNA: TGTGCCAGTGCCTCCGGGACAGGGAGGACTAGCGGGGCGGGGAATGAGCAGTTCTTC. Translating it yields CASASGTGRTSGAGNEQFF.

V is TRBV7-9 and J is TRBJ2-3; D may correspond to TRBD1 or TRBD2 (5 bases each). V was pared by 2 bases and J by 7 bases, with 16 bases between. Germline CDR1 SEHNR, CDR2 FQNEAQ (reference sequence). There are 15 residues in the CDR3. As DNA, the CDR3 is TGTGCCAGCAGCTTAAGAGGGGCCGACGGTAATACGCAGTATTTT. It encodes CASSLRGADGNTQYF.

This sequence joins TRBV2 and TRBJ1-5; 7 positions match TRBD1. Germline V gives CDR1 SNHLY, CDR2 FYNNEI. The junction had 9 bases not matched to a gene; V was cut back by 2 bases and J by 5 bases. The CDR3 has 16 amino acids. Here the CDR3 reads CASSEKGRDSYQPQHF. The CDR3 DNA reads as TGTGCCAGCAGTGAAAAGGGGAGGGACAGCTATCAGCCCCAGCATTTT.

CDR3 DNA sequence: TGTGCCTGGAGTGTAGGGACAGTTTACGAGCAGTACTTC. This gives the protein CAWSVGTVYEQYF. The chain joins TRBV30 to TRBJ2-7, with 7 bases lining up with TRBD1. Germline CDR1 GTSNPN, CDR2 SVGIG (reference sequence). V was clipped by 0 bases and J by 4 bases; unmatched bases: 3. The CDR3 totals 13 residues.

The DNA of the CDR3 is TGCAGCGTTTCGGTTATGGGGGGAGAAGCTTTCTTT. Its protein is CSVSVMGGEAFF. The V call is TRBV29-1, the J call TRBJ1-1; D might be TRBD1 (5 bases). Germline CDR1 reads SQVTM; CDR2 reads ANQGSEA. V was cut by 5 bases and J by 8 bases, with 15 bases left in between. CDR3 length: 12 residues.

This rearrangement joins TRBV30 to TRBJ2-3, with D hard to call. Germline CDR1 reads GTSNPN; CDR2 reads SVGIG (reference sequence). This CDR3 contains 12 residues. V was shortened by 2 bases and J by 5 bases, with 8 bases between the two germline ends. CDR3: CAWSHNEDTQYF. CDR3 coding DNA: TGTGCCTGGAGTCACAATGAAGATACGCAGTATTTT. Full variable domain (outside the CDR3, taken from reference TRBV30 and TRBJ2-3): SQTIHQWPATLVQPVGSPLSLECTVEGTSNPNLYWYRQAAGRGLQLLFYSVGIGQISSEVPQNLSASRPQDRQFILSSKKLLLSDSGFYLCAWSHNEDTQYFGPGTRLTVL.

This clone was seen just once. Written as DNA, the CDR3 is TGCAGCGCAATGGGACAGGCCTATGGCTACACCTTC. This codes for CSAMGQAYGYTF. The chain combines TRBV29-1 with TRBJ1-2; 8 bases match TRBD1. CDR3 size: 12 residues. Germline V gives CDR1 SQVTM, CDR2 ANQGSEA. V lost 7 bases, J lost 4 bases, and 5 bases stayed unmatched.

The V gene is TRBV2, the J gene TRBJ2-7; D may be TRBD2 (5 bases). Germline CDR1 SNHLY, CDR2 FYNNEI. The CDR3 covers 15 residues. Trimming stripped 8 bases from V and 2 bases from J, with 19 bases between. CDR3 residues: CASARSTTRTYEQYF. For the CDR3, the DNA is TGTGCCAGCGCGAGGTCGACTACCCGAACCTACGAGCAGTACTTC.